Below are 23 T cell receptor beta chains sequenced from a single sample in a study of blood T cell repertoires in COVID-19. The assay was immunoSEQ multiplex PCR, and TCRdb's table has in-frame clones only and misses some. Of about 210,000 clones listed, around 86% were seen once; the top ten hold about 8.9%. The sample comprised PBMCs or T cells enriched from blood (not recorded which). Every receptor here comes from a woman aged 50 to 65 with acute COVID-19.

The chain has TRBV10-3 and TRBJ2-2; 12 positions match TRBD2. CDR1 ENHRY and CDR2 SYGVKD come from the germline V gene. The CDR3 is made up of 15 amino acids. The V segment lost 9 bases and the J segment 0 bases; nucleotides outside the gene matches: 2. For the CDR3, the DNA is TGTGCCATGACTAGCGGGGGCCCGAACACCGGGGAGCTGTTTTTT. Its translation: CAMTSGGPNTGELFF.

The rearrangement links TRBV4-3 to TRBJ1-6; D gene ambiguous. The ends were cut back, 6 bases at V and 9 bases at J, with 21 bases in the middle. Looked up from germline, CDR1 is LGHNA and CDR2 is YSLEER. CDR3 size: 16 residues. CDR3 sequence (DNA): TGCGCCAGCAGGAGAAAAGGTGTTGCGGAGGGTTCACCCCTCCACTTT. This gives the protein CASRRKGVAEGSPLHF.

The chain joins TRBV5-1 to TRBJ2-5; D is possibly TRBD1 (7 bases). The ends were cut back, 3 bases at V and 4 bases at J, with 22 bases in the middle. This CDR3 comprises 17 residues. Germline V gene lookup returns CDR1 SGHRS and CDR2 YFSETQ. In DNA, the CDR3 is TGCGCCAGCAGCTCCTCAAGTAGACAGGGAGGTGGAGAGACCCAGTACTTC. Its translation: CASSSSSRQGGGETQYF.

This clone occurred once. The chain employs TRBV28 and TRBJ2-6; 10 bases map to TRBD2. This CDR3 is 17 amino acids long. Germline loops: CDR1 MDHEN, CDR2 SYDVKM. V lost 2 bases, J lost 4 bases, and 5 bases stayed unmatched. The CDR3 sequence: CASSLTAGGAGANVLTF. As DNA, the CDR3 is TGTGCCAGCAGTTTAACAGCGGGAGGGGCCGGGGCCAACGTCCTGACTTTC.

The CDR3 DNA reads as TGTGCCAGCAGTTGGATGGAGGAGCAGTACTTC. It specifies CASSWMEEQYF. The genes are TRBV28 and TRBJ2-7; no clear D gene. There are 11 residues in the CDR3. Trimming removed 4 bases at V and 7 bases at J, with 8 bases between. Germline V gene data show CDR1 as MDHEN and CDR2 as SYDVKM.

This chain uses TRBV27 with TRBJ1-5; 7 nucleotides align to TRBD1. The junction had 8 bases not matched to a gene; V was cut back by 10 bases and J by 5 bases. This CDR3 is 13 amino acids long. Looked up from germline, CDR1 is MNHEY and CDR2 is SMNVEV (reference sequence). The CDR3 nucleotides read TGTGCCACTCGACAGGGCTTTGATCAGCCCCAGCATTTT. Encoded protein: CATRQGFDQPQHF.

The J gene is TRBJ2-1, the V gene TRBV4-1, with D perhaps TRBD1 (7 bases). Germline CDR1 and CDR2: MGHRA and YSYEKL. There are 13 residues in the CDR3. V lost 4 bases to trimming and J lost 7 bases, with 11 bases between them. The DNA of the CDR3 is TGCGCCAGCAGCCTGGAGGGGGCGAATGAGCAGTTCTTC. Amino acid sequence: CASSLEGANEQFF.

This clone appeared a single time. The chain employs TRBV6-5 and TRBJ1-3; the D gene is possibly TRBD1 (5 bases). The V end lost 5 bases, the J end lost 1 base, and 9 bases lay between the germline ends. CDR3 length equals 14 residues. Per germline, CDR1 MNHEY and CDR2 SVGAGI. In DNA, the CDR3 is TGTGCCAGCAGTCCCAGGGAATCTGGAAACACCATATATTTT. The encoded protein is CASSPRESGNTIYF.

This clone showed up just once. The V call is TRBV18, the J call TRBJ2-7, with 7 bases aligning to TRBD2. The junction had 10 bases not matched to a gene; V was cut back by 3 bases and J by 2 bases. CDR1 is KGHSH and CDR2 is LQKENI in the germline V gene. This CDR3 spans 16 amino acids. CDR3 protein: CASSPRGSGGTYEQYF. In DNA form, the CDR3 reads TGTGCCAGCTCACCTCGTGGGTCCGGGGGGACCTACGAGCAGTACTTC. Full variable domain (rest looked up from reference TRBV18 and TRBJ2-7): NAGVMQNPRHLVRRRGQEARLRCSPMKGHSHVYWYRQLPEEGLKFMVYLQKENIIDESGMPKERFSAEFPKEGPSILRIQQVVRGDSAAYFCASSPRGSGGTYEQYFGPGTRLTVT.

In this sample, this clone turned up once. The V and J genes are TRBV7-9 and TRBJ2-1; no clear D gene. CDR3 length: 16 residues. CDR1 SEHNR and CDR2 FQNEAQ come from the germline V gene (reference sequence). V dropped 1 base and J dropped 0 bases, with 10 bases sitting between them. CDR3 sequence reads: CASSLGDRSSYNEQFF. The CDR3 region has the DNA TGTGCCAGCAGCTTAGGAGACCGGAGCTCCTACAATGAGCAGTTCTTC.

The chain employs TRBV4-2 and TRBJ2-3, with TRBD2 identical over 14 bases. In germline, CDR1 is LGHNA, CDR2 YNFKEQ. Trimming took 0 bases from V and 10 from J; bases not matched to a gene: 6. This CDR3 has 16 residues. The CDR3 region is CASSQETSGRERAQYF. CDR3 nucleotide sequence: TGTGCCAGCAGCCAAGAGACTAGCGGGAGGGAAAGGGCGCAGTATTTT.

The rearrangement links TRBV2 to TRBJ1-5; D gene ambiguous. V lost 8 bases, J lost 4 bases, and 12 bases lay in between. The CDR3 spans 13 residues. From germline, CDR1 is SNHLY and CDR2 FYNNEI. CDR3 in DNA: TGTGCCAGCTCTGGCGGAGGGAATCAGCCCCAGCATTTT. This sequence encodes CASSGGGNQPQHF.

The V gene is TRBV7-9, the J gene TRBJ1-2, with 8 nucleotides matching TRBD1. CDR3 length: 16 residues. The junction had 9 bases not matched to a gene; V was cut back by 5 bases and J by 1 base. Germline assignment: CDR1 SEHNR and CDR2 FQNEAQ (reference sequence). The CDR3 coding sequence is TGTGCCAGCAGCCTAGAGGGGGGACAGGTTAACTATGGCTACACCTTC. It codes for CASSLEGGQVNYGYTF.

The V call is TRBV4-3, the J call TRBJ1-1, with D possibly matching TRBD1 (6 bases). Trimming cost V 9 bases and J 8 bases, with 22 bases left between them. CDR1 and CDR2 from the germline V gene are LGHNA and YSLEER. The CDR3 totals 14 residues. The CDR3 sequence is CASSNRERAEEAFF. The CDR3 coding sequence is TGCGCCAGTTCGAACAGGGAAAGAGCGGAGGAAGCTTTCTTT.

This chain uses TRBV12-3 or TRBV12-4 with TRBJ2-7; 11 bases map to TRBD2. This CDR3 is 12 amino acids long. V was pared by 6 bases and J by 10 bases, with 5 bases of the junction left unmatched. The CDR3 coding sequence is TGTGCCAGCAGCCCCGGACTAGCGGGTCAGTACTTC. Amino acid sequence: CASSPGLAGQYF.

Only a few counts were recorded for this clone. The J gene is TRBJ2-3, the V gene TRBV7-2, with TRBD2 identical over 12 bases. After removal of 1 base from V and 4 bases from J, the junction contained 9 bases not matched to a gene. The CDR3 contains 18 residues. Germline V gene lookup returns CDR1 SGHTA and CDR2 FQGNSA. DNA for the CDR3: TGTGCCAGCAGCTTAGTTGTCGCTAGCGGGGGGGTCGCAGATACGCAGTATTTT. Encoded protein: CASSLVVASGGVADTQYF.

This clone showed up just once. The chain recombines TRBV3-1 (or the pseudogene TRBV3-2) with TRBJ2-5; 7 nucleotides align to TRBD1. Germline loops: CDR1 LGHDT, CDR2 YNNKEL (reference sequence). This CDR3 is built from 15 residues. V was pared by 4 bases and J by 4 bases, with 9 bases of the junction left unmatched. The CDR3 nucleotides are TGTGCCAGCAGCCGCTCCGGGACAGTAGGAGAGACCCAGTACTTC. As protein: CASSRSGTVGETQYF.

The V gene is TRBV28, the J gene TRBJ2-1; the match to TRBD2 covers 7 bases. V lost 2 bases and J lost 3; bases outside the gene matches: 1. The CDR3 contains 14 residues. CDR1 is MDHEN, CDR2 SYDVKM, per germline. The CDR3 is CASSLGGSYNEQFF. CDR3 coding DNA: TGTGCCAGCAGTTTAGGCGGGAGCTACAATGAGCAGTTCTTC.

The gene calls are TRBV27 and TRBJ1-1, with no clear D. Looked up from germline, CDR1 is MNHEY and CDR2 is SMNVEV (reference sequence). The length of the CDR3 is 13 residues. V was clipped by 2 bases and J by 4 bases, with 8 bases between them. As DNA, the CDR3 is TGTGCCAGCAGTTTAAATCGGGGCACTGAAGCTTTCTTT. This gives the protein CASSLNRGTEAFF.

The chain recombines TRBV18 with TRBJ2-7, with TRBD1 matching 10 bases. The CDR3 runs to 15 residues. CDR1 is KGHSH and CDR2 is LQKENI in the germline V gene. The J segment lost 4 bases and the V segment lost 3 bases, leaving 6 bases of the junction unmatched. CDR3 sequence: CASSPPGTGDYEQYF. In DNA, the CDR3 is TGTGCCAGCTCACCTCCCGGGACAGGGGATTACGAGCAGTACTTC.

The V gene is TRBV28, the J gene TRBJ2-6, with TRBD1 identical over 8 bases. CDR1 is MDHEN and CDR2 is SYDVKM in the germline V gene. CDR3 length equals 17 residues. With V trimmed by 2 bases and J by 2 bases, 5 bases remained unmatched. The CDR3 DNA sequence: TGTGCCAGCAGTTTACCCCTGACAGGGGCTGGGGCCAACGTCCTGACTTTC. Translated, it gives CASSLPLTGAGANVLTF.

The rearrangement uses TRBV5-6 and TRBJ2-3; D call uncertain. The CDR3 contains 13 residues. Germline-derived CDR1 and CDR2 are SGHDT and YYEEEE. Between the trimmed V and J ends, which lost 4 bases and 3 bases, there was a span of 9 bases. CDR3 region: CASSTYLTDTQYF. The CDR3 nucleotides are TGTGCCAGCAGCACCTATCTTACAGATACGCAGTATTTT.

The chain is built from TRBV19 and TRBJ2-3; TRBD2 matches 11 bases. CDR3 size: 15 residues. Germline CDR1 is LNHDA and CDR2 is SQIVND (reference sequence). Trimming at V came to 4 bases and at J to 6 bases, leaving 6 bases not matched to a gene. The CDR3, as DNA: TGTGCCAGTAGTAAGAAGACTAGCGGGGCCGATACGCAGTATTTT. Amino acids: CASSKKTSGADTQYF.